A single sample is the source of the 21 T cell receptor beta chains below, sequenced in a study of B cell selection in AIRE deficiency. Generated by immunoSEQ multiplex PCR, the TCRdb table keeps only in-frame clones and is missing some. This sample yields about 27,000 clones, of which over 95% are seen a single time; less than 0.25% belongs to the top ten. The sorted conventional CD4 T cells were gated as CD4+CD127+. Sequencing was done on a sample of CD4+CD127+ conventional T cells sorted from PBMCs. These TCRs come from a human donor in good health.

The CDR3 spells CAWSDWGESEKLFF. Written as DNA, the CDR3 is TGTGCCTGGAGCGACTGGGGGGAATCTGAAAAACTGTTTTTT. The chain links TRBV30 to TRBJ1-4, with D perhaps TRBD1 (5 bases). Deletions cut 3 bases from V and 7 bases from J, with 15 bases between. The germline V gene has CDR1 GTSNPN and CDR2 SVGIG (reference sequence). This CDR3 is built from 14 residues.

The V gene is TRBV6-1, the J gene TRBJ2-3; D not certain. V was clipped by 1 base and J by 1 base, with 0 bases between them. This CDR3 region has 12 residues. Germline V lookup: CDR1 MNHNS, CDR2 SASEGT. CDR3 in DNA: TGTGCCAGCAGTGAAGGCACAGATACGCAGTATTTT. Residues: CASSEGTDTQYF.

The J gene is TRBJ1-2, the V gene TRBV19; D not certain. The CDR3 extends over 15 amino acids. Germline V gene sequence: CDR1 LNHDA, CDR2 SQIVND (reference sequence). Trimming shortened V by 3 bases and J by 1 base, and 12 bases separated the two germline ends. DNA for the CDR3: TGTGCCAGTAGTATCAGCGTGGCAAATAACTATGGCTACACCTTC. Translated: CASSISVANNYGYTF.

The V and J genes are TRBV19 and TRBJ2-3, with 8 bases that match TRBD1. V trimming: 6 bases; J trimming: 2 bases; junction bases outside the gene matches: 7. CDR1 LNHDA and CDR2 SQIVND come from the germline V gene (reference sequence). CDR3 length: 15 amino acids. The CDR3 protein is CASRRRGRLTDTQYF. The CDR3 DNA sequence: TGTGCCAGTAGACGCAGGGGGCGGCTCACAGATACGCAGTATTTT.

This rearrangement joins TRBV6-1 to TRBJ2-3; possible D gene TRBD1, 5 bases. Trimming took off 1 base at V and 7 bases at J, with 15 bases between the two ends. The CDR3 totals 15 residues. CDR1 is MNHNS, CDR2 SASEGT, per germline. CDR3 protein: CASSEGGPIANTQYF. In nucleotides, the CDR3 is TGTGCCAGCAGTGAAGGGGGCCCGATAGCTAATACGCAGTATTTT.

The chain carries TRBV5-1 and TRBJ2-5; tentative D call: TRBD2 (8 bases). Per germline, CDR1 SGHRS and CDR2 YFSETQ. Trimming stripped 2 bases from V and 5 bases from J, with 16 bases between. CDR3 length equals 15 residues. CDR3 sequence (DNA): TGCGCCAGCAGCTTTTCCGGGAGGGGGCTTGAGACCCAGTACTTC. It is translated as CASSFSGRGLETQYF.

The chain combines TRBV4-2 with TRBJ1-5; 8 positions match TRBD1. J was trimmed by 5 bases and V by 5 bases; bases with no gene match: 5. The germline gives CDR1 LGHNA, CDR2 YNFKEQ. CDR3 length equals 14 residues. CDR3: CASSEGQAYQPQHF. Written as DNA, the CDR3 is TGTGCCAGCAGCGAGGGACAGGCCTATCAGCCCCAGCATTTT.

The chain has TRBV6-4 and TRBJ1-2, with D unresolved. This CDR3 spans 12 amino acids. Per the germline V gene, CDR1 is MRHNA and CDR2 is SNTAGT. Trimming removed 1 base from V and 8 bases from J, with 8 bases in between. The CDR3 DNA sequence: TGTGCCAGCAGTGACTGGCGGTACGGCTACACCTTC. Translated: CASSDWRYGYTF.

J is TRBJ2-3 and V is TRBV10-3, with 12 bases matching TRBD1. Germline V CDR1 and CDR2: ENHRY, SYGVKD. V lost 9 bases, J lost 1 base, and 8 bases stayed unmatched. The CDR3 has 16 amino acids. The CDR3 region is CAMGQGALLGTDTQYF. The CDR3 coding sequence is TGTGCCATGGGACAGGGGGCACTTCTTGGCACAGATACGCAGTATTTT.

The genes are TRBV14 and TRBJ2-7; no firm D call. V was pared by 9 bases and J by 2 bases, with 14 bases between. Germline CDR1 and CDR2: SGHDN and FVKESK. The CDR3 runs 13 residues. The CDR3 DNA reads TGTGCCAGGTCCTCGGGTCAACCCTACGAGCAGTACTTC. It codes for CARSSGQPYEQYF. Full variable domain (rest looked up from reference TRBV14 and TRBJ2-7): EAGVTQFPSHSVIEKGQTVTLRCDPISGHDNLYWYRRVMGKEIKFLLHFVKESKQDESGMPNNRFLAERTGGTYSTLKVQPAELEDSGVYFCARSSGQPYEQYFGPGTRLTVT.

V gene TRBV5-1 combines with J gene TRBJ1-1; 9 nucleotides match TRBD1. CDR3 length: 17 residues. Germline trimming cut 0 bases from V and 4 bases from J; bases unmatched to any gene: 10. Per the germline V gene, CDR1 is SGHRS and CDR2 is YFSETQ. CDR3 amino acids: CASSLAGTGRSRTEAFF. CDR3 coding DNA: TGCGCCAGCAGCTTGGCCGGGACAGGGCGCTCGCGCACTGAAGCTTTCTTT.

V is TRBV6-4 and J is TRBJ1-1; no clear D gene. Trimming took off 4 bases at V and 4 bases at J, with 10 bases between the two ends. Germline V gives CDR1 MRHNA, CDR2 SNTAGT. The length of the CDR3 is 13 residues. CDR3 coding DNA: TGTGCCAGCAGTGTCGAGGGCGGCACTGAAGCTTTCTTT. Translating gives CASSVEGGTEAFF.

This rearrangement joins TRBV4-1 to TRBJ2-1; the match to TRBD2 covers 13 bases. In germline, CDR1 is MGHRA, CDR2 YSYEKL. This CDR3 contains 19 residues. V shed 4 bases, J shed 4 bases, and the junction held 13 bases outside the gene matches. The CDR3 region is CASSRLGLAGRVSYNEQFF. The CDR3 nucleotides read TGCGCCAGCAGCCGGCTGGGACTAGCGGGGAGGGTGTCGTACAATGAGCAGTTCTTC.

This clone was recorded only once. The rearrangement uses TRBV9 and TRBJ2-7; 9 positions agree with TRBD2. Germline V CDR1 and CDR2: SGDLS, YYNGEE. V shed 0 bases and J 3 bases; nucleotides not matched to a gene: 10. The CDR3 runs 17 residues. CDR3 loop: CASSVDNDLAGNYEQYF. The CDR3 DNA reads TGTGCCAGCAGCGTAGATAACGATCTAGCGGGGAACTACGAGCAGTACTTC. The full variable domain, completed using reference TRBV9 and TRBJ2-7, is DSGVTQTPKHLITATGQRVTLRCSPRSGDLSVYWYQQSLDQGLQFLIQYYNGEERAKGNILERFSAQQFPDLHSELNLSSLELGDSALYFCASSVDNDLAGNYEQYFGPGTRLTVT.

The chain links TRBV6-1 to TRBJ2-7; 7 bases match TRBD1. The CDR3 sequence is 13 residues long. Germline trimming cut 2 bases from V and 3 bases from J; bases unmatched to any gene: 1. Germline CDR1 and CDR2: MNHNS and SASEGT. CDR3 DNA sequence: TGTGCCAGCAGTGAAACAGGGGACTACGAGCAGTACTTC. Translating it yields CASSETGDYEQYF.

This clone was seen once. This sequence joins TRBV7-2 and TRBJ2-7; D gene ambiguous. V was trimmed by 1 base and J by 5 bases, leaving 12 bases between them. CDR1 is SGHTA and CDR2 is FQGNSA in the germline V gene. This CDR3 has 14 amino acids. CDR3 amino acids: CASSLVSSSNEQYF. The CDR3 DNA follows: TGTGCCAGCAGCTTAGTCAGTTCGAGCAACGAGCAGTACTTC.

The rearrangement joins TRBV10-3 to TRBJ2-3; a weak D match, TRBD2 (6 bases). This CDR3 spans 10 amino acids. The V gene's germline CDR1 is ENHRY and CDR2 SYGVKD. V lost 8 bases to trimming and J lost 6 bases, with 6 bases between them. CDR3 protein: CAIGGDTQYF. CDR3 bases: TGTGCCATCGGGGGGGATACGCAGTATTTT.

CDR3 coding DNA: TGTGCCAGTTCGGGACTAGCGGGGGCCGAATACGGGGCCCAGTACTTC. It encodes CASSGLAGAEYGAQYF. V usage is TRBV19 and J usage is TRBJ2-5; 14 bases line up with TRBD2. Looked up from germline, CDR1 is LNHDA and CDR2 is SQIVND (reference sequence). The V gene end was trimmed by 8 bases and the J gene end by 9 bases; junction bases not matched to a gene: 14. This CDR3 contains 16 residues.

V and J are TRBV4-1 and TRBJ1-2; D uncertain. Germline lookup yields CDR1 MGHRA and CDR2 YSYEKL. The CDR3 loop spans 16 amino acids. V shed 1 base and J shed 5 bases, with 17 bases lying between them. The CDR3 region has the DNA TGCGCCAGCAGCCAAGGGCGGACGGCCGTAGGGTATGGCTACACCTTC. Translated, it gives CASSQGRTAVGYGYTF.

CDR3 protein: CASSERRQVGEQYF. The DNA of the CDR3 is TGTGCCAGCAGTGAACGCCGACAGGTAGGCGAGCAGTACTTC. V usage is TRBV25-1 and J usage is TRBJ2-5; TRBD1 is a possible D gene (6 bases). The J call may be faulty, since TRBJ2-7 better matches the DNA end. The CDR3 extends over 14 amino acids. The germline V gene encodes CDR1 MGHDK and CDR2 SYGVNS.

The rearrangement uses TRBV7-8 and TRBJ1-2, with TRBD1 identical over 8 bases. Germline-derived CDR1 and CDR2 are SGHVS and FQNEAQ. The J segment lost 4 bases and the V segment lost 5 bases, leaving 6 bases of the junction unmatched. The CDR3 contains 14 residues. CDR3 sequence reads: CASSTATGVYGYTF. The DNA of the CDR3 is TGTGCCAGCAGCACCGCGACAGGGGTCTATGGCTACACCTTC.